This T cell receptor beta chain came from a study of human T cells and chemical hapten exposure. Study-level results: High-frequency TCRs, those above 1 in 1000, stayed the same after DPC sensitization.

This clonotype was detected ten times or more. Its antigen is not known. Specified time point: pre-sensitization, week 0. Treatment reported: therapeutic diphenylcyclopropenone sensitization with weekly scalp DPC. The template was total RNA from unfractionated whole blood. The CDR3 loop spans 13 amino acids. Trimming took off 6 bases at V and 9 bases at J, with 17 bases between the two ends. Per the germline V gene, CDR1 is MDHEN and CDR2 is SYDVKM. One entry per CDR3 protein results from TCRdb running MiXCR on the RACE reads. In the table there are about 51,000 distinct CDR3 sequences, roughly 8.8% of which are singletons.

The J gene is TRBJ1-1, the V gene TRBV28, with D unresolved. This receptor was obtained from a woman in her 40s with alopecia areata. Some clones in this sample may be carry-over from other donors' samples. The specimen comprised whole blood, sampled in connection with sensitization to the hapten diphenylcyclopropenone (DPC). CDR3 coding DNA: TGTGCCAGCAGCTCCCTGGTCCCACCCCAAGCTTTCTTT. Translation gives CASSSLVPPQAFF.